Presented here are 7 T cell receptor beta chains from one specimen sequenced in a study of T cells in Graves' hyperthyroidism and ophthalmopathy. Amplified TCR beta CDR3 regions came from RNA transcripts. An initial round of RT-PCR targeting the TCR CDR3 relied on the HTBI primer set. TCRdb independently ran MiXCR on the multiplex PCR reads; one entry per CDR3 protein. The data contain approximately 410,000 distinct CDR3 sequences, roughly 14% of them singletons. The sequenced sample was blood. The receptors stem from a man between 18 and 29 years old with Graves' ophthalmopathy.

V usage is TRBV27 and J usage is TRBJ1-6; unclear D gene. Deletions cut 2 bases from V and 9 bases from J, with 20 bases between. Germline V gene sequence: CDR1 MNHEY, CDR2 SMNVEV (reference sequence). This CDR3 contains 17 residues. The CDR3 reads CASSLHLRGSYPSPLHF. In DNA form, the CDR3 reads TGTGCCAGCAGTTTACACCTCCGGGGATCCTACCCTTCACCCCTCCACTTT.

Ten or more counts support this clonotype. CDR3 sequence: CAIRVDKYEQYF. CDR3 DNA: TGTGCCATCAGAGTTGACAAGTACGAGCAGTACTTC. This chain connects TRBV10-3 to TRBJ2-7; D uncertain. Germline lookup yields CDR1 ENHRY and CDR2 SYGVKD. This CDR3 is built from 12 residues. V gave up 6 bases and J gave up 4 bases, with 10 bases separating them.

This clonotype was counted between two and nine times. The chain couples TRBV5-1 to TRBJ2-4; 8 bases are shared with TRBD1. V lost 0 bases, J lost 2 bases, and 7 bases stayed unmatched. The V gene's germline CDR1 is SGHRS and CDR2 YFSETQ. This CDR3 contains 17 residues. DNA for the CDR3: TGCGCCAGCAGCTTGGCTATGACAGGGGATACCAAAAACATTCAGTACTTC. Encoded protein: CASSLAMTGDTKNIQYF.

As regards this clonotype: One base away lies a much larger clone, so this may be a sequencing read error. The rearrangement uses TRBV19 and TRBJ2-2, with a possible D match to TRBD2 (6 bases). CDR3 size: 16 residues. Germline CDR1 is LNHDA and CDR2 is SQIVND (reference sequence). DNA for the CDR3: TGTGCCAGTAGTATAGCTGGCTTAGAACCGACCGGGGGGCTGTTTTTT. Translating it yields CASSIAGLEPTGGLFF.

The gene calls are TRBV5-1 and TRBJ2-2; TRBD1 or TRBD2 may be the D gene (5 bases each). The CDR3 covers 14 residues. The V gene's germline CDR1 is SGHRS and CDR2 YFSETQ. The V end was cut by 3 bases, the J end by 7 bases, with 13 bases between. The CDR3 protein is CASSSRTGGGELFF. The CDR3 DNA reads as TGCGCCAGCAGCTCCCGGACTGGGGGCGGGGAGCTGTTTTTT.

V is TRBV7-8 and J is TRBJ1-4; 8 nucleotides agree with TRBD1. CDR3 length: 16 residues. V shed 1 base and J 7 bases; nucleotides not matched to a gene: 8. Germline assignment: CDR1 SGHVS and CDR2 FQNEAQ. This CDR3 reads CASSLGARTGIEKLFF. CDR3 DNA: TGTGCCAGCAGCTTAGGAGCGAGGACAGGGATTGAAAAACTGTTTTTT.

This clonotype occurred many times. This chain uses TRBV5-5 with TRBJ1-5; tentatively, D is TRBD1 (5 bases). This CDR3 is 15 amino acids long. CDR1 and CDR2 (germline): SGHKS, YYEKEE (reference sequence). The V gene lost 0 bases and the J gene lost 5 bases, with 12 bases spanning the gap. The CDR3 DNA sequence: TGTGCCAGCAGCTTGGTGGGGGAAGGGGATCAGCCCCAGCATTTT. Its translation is CASSLVGEGDQPQHF.